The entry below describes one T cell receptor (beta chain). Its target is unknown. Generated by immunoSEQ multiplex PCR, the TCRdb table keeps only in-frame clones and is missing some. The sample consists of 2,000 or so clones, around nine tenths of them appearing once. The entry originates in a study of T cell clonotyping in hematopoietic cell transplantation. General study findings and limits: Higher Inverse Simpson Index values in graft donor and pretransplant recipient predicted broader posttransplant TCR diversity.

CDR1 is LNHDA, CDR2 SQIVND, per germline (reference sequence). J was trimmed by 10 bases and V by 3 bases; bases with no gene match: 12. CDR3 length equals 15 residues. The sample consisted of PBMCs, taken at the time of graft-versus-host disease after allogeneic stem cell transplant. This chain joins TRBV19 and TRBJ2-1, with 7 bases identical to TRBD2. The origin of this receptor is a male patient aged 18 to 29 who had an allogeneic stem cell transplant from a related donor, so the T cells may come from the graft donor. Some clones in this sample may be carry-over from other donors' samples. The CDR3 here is CASSILPPGGQEQFF. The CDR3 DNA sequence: TGTGCCAGTAGTATTTTGCCACCGGGAGGCCAAGAGCAGTTCTTC. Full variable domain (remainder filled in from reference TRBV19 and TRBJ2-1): DGGITQSPKYLFRKEGQNVTLSCEQNLNHDAMYWYRQDPGQGLRLIYYSQIVNDFQKGDIAEGYSVSREKKESFPLTVTSAQKNPTAFYLCASSILPPGGQEQFFGPGTRLTVL.